Shown below are 32 T cell receptor beta chains from a single sample sequenced in a study of CD8 T cells in Susac syndrome. Reverse transcription of roughly 0.5 to 1 ug RNA used random hexamers. TCRdb redid the calling of the immunoSEQ multiplex PCR reads with MiXCR, one entry per CDR3 protein. The sample has under 200,000 distinct CDR3 sequences, roughly 94% seen once. What was sequenced was CD4+ T cells from PBMCs. These receptors came from a human donor with Susac syndrome.

The rearrangement uses TRBV20-1 and TRBJ2-3; D might be TRBD2 (5 bases). This CDR3 spans 11 amino acids. The V gene's germline CDR1 is DFQATT and CDR2 SNEGSKA (reference sequence). The ends were cut back, 3 bases at V and 4 bases at J, with 5 bases in the middle. The CDR3 DNA reads TGCAGTGCTAGGGAGGCAGATACGCAGTATTTT. Translating it yields CSAREADTQYF.

This clonotype turned up a few times. CDR3 residues: CASSGAPYSPLHF. In DNA, the CDR3 is TGTGCCAGCAGCGGGGCTCCTTATTCACCCCTCCACTTT. The rearrangement links TRBV12-3 or TRBV12-4 to TRBJ1-6, with TRBD1 as a possible D gene (5 bases). Deletions cut 6 bases from V and 8 bases from J, with 11 bases between. The CDR3 is 13 residues long.

This rearrangement joins TRBV7-2 to TRBJ2-3; D is perhaps TRBD2 (5 bases). This CDR3 spans 15 amino acids. Deletions cut 4 bases from V and 5 bases from J, with 16 bases between. Germline V gene sequence: CDR1 SGHTA, CDR2 FQGNSA. Written as DNA, the CDR3 is TGTGCCAGCAGCTCTCTCGGAGGTTTTGGAGATACGCAGTATTTT. This translates into CASSSLGGFGDTQYF.

The chain recombines TRBV5-4 with TRBJ1-1; D not certain. CDR1 SGHNT and CDR2 YYREEE come from the germline V gene (reference sequence). The germline V and J ends were trimmed by 0 bases and 10 bases, with 16 bases remaining between them. The CDR3 totals 14 residues. CDR3 amino acids: CASSLDVASAGAFF. Written as DNA, the CDR3 is TGTGCCAGCAGCTTGGACGTGGCCTCGGCTGGAGCTTTCTTT.

V usage is TRBV4-2 and J usage is TRBJ1-6; TRBD1 matches 8 bases. Losses at the gene ends were 0 bases for V and 13 bases for J; bases not matched to a gene: 11. The CDR3 runs to 16 residues. Germline V gives CDR1 LGHNA, CDR2 YNFKEQ. For the CDR3, the DNA is TGTGCCAGCAGCCAAGAGTCGGGACAGGATGTTCTTCCCCTCCACTTT. Protein sequence: CASSQESGQDVLPLHF.

A remark on this clonotype: The limits of the CDR3 on the DNA are not certain, so only TCRdb's listed CDR3 is given. The chain carries TRBV12-3 or TRBV12-4 and TRBJ2-7. The CDR3 is 13 residues long, ends included. CDR3 in amino acids: CASSFLAAYEQYF.

The chain carries TRBV19 and TRBJ2-2; TRBD1 aligns across 7 bases. The CDR3 consists of 13 residues. V lost 6 bases and J lost 6; bases outside the gene matches: 4. Germline V gene data show CDR1 as LNHDA and CDR2 as SQIVND (reference sequence). The CDR3 DNA is TGTGCCAGTAGATCGACAGGGTCCGGGGAGCTGTTTTTT. Translated: CASRSTGSGELFF.

This chain uses TRBV11-2 with TRBJ2-5; D is uncertain. V gave up 0 bases and J gave up 5 bases, with 19 bases separating them. Germline assignment: CDR1 SGHAT and CDR2 FQNNGV. The CDR3 is 17 residues long. The CDR3 DNA is TGTGCCAGCAGCTTAGAGATCCGATTAAAGGCCTGGGAGACCCAGTACTTC. It specifies CASSLEIRLKAWETQYF. The complete variable domain, with remaining parts taken from reference TRBV11-2 and TRBJ2-5, reads EAGVAQSPRYKIIEKRQSVAFWCNPISGHATLYWYQQILGQGPKLLIQFQNNGVVDDSQLPKDRFSAERLKGVDSTLKIQPAKLEDSAVYLCASSLEIRLKAWETQYFGPGTRLLVL.

J is TRBJ1-5 and V is TRBV7-2; the D is unclear. Trimming stripped 4 bases from V and 0 bases from J, with 10 bases between. The CDR3 has 15 amino acids. Germline V gene data show CDR1 as SGHTA and CDR2 as FQGNSA. CDR3 loop: CASSSGSSSNQPQHF. CDR3 nucleotide sequence: TGTGCCAGCAGCTCTGGGAGCTCTAGCAATCAGCCCCAGCATTTT.

The V and J genes are TRBV9 and TRBJ1-1, with D perhaps matching TRBD1 (6 bases). V lost 4 bases to trimming and J lost 3 bases, with 10 bases between them. The CDR3 length is 13 residues. The germline gives CDR1 SGDLS, CDR2 YYNGEE. CDR3 DNA: TGTGCCAGCAGCACGACAGGAGACACTGAAGCTTTCTTT. Amino acids: CASSTTGDTEAFF.

The CDR3 spells CASSLAAGVKTQYF. DNA for the CDR3: TGTGCCAGCAGCTTGGCTGCAGGGGTAAAGACCCAGTACTTC. This chain joins TRBV5-6 and TRBJ2-5, with D possibly matching TRBD1 (6 bases). The CDR3 is 14 residues long. Germline V gene data show CDR1 as SGHDT and CDR2 as YYEEEE. Trimming shortened V by 0 bases and J by 6 bases, and 12 bases separated the two germline ends.

This chain joins TRBV20-1 and TRBJ2-5; 7 nucleotides align to TRBD1. The CDR3 contains 15 residues. The J segment lost 2 bases and the V segment lost 5 bases, leaving 11 bases of the junction unmatched. Germline values: CDR1 DFQATT, CDR2 SNEGSKA (reference sequence). The CDR3 loop reads CSAPPGQRPQETQYF. DNA for the CDR3: TGCAGTGCTCCCCCGGGACAGAGGCCTCAAGAGACCCAGTACTTC.

The chain links TRBV20-1 to TRBJ1-2; D ambiguous. Trimming took 6 bases from V and 2 from J, leaving 4 bases between them. The CDR3 totals 10 residues. Germline loops: CDR1 DFQATT, CDR2 SNEGSKA (reference sequence). The CDR3 DNA is TGCAGTGCCACAAACTATGGCTACACCTTC. Its protein is CSATNYGYTF.

This clonotype was recorded only once. The chain joins TRBV27 to TRBJ1-5; 7 nucleotides line up with TRBD1. Germline V gene data show CDR1 as MNHEY and CDR2 as SMNVEV (reference sequence). With 3 bases clipped from V and 3 bases from J, the junction kept 5 bases outside the gene matches. This CDR3 spans 15 amino acids. The CDR3 loop reads CASSFRQGNNQPQHF. CDR3 DNA: TGTGCCAGCAGTTTTCGACAGGGAAACAATCAGCCCCAGCATTTT.

V usage is TRBV24-1 and J usage is TRBJ2-2, with D maybe TRBD1 (6 bases). The germline CDR1 and CDR2 sequences are KGHDR and SFDVKD. With 5 bases removed from V and 11 bases from J, the gap between germline ends came to 14 bases. CDR3 length equals 13 residues. CDR3 bases: TGTGCCACCAGTGCCTGGGAACAGGGCGAGCTGTTTTTT. Translation gives CATSAWEQGELFF.

This clonotype was recorded only once. This chain connects TRBV7-2 to TRBJ2-5; 8 bases agree with TRBD1. The CDR3 extends over 14 amino acids. From germline, CDR1 is SGHTA and CDR2 FQGNSA. With V trimmed by 5 bases and J by 2 bases, 4 bases remained unmatched. CDR3 nucleotide sequence: TGTGCCAGCAGCCAGGACAGGGCTCAAGAGACCCAGTACTTC. Protein product: CASSQDRAQETQYF.

J is TRBJ2-5 and V is TRBV2, with D perhaps assigned TRBD1 or TRBD2 (5 bases each). This CDR3 region has 16 residues. Trimming took off 6 bases at V and 2 bases at J, with 19 bases between the two ends. In germline, CDR1 is SNHLY, CDR2 FYNNEI. For the CDR3, the DNA is TGTGCCAGCAGCCTCCGTCGGGCATGGGGGCAAGAGACCCAGTACTTC. Protein sequence: CASSLRRAWGQETQYF.

Written as DNA, the CDR3 is TGTGCCAGCTCACCGACAGGGTTAGAGACCCAGTACTTC. Encoded protein: CASSPTGLETQYF. The chain links TRBV18 to TRBJ2-5; 7 positions match TRBD1. V shed 3 bases and J 4 bases; nucleotides not matched to a gene: 2. The CDR3 has 13 residues. The germline V gene encodes CDR1 KGHSH and CDR2 LQKENI.

This sequence joins TRBV19 and TRBJ2-5, with a weak D call TRBD1 (6 bases). Germline V gene lookup returns CDR1 LNHDA and CDR2 SQIVND (reference sequence). CDR3 length: 13 amino acids. Between the trimmed V and J ends, which lost 4 bases and 3 bases, there was a span of 9 bases. CDR3 sequence (DNA): TGTGCCAGTAGTACAGACAGGAAAGAGACCCAGTACTTC. It encodes CASSTDRKETQYF.

The chain joins TRBV6-6 to TRBJ2-2, with D maybe TRBD2 (5 bases). Germline CDR1 and CDR2: MNHNY and SVGAGI (reference sequence). CDR3 length: 15 residues. V was clipped by 6 bases and J by 0 bases, with 11 bases between them. The CDR3 nucleotides are TGTGCCAGCAGACGGAGCGGTGCGAACACCGGGGAGCTGTTTTTT. Translating gives CASRRSGANTGELFF.

The chain carries TRBV6-2 or TRBV6-3 and TRBJ1-1; D uncertain. V lost 2 bases and J lost 3, with 7 bases in between. Germline V CDR1 and CDR2: MNHEY, SVGEGT. The CDR3 length is 13 residues. The DNA for the CDR3 is TGTGCCAGCAGTTACGTCGGGGACACTGAAGCTTTCTTT. Protein product: CASSYVGDTEAFF.

Only one count was recorded for this clonotype. The rearrangement uses TRBV4-2 and TRBJ2-2; D is uncertain. This CDR3 spans 12 amino acids. V was pared by 11 bases and J by 4 bases, with 11 bases between. Germline V CDR1 and CDR2: LGHNA, YNFKEQ. DNA of the CDR3: TGTGCCGGACGGATCAGCACCGGGGAGCTGTTTTTT. The encoded protein is CAGRISTGELFF.

The chain links TRBV6-2 or TRBV6-3 to TRBJ2-5; tentative D call: TRBD2 (6 bases). Germline lookup yields CDR1 MNHEY and CDR2 SVGEGT. This CDR3 comprises 18 residues. V dropped 0 bases and J dropped 0 bases, with 17 bases sitting between them. In DNA form, the CDR3 reads TGTGCCAGCAGTTACTCGACGGTACTAGCCGAAAACCAAGAGACCCAGTACTTC. Protein sequence: CASSYSTVLAENQETQYF.

The chain couples TRBV5-1 to TRBJ2-7, with unresolved D. Germline-derived CDR1 and CDR2 are SGHRS and YFSETQ. This CDR3 contains 14 residues. V gave up 5 bases and J gave up 2 bases, with 14 bases separating them. The CDR3 sequence is CASRRTMGAYEQYF. As DNA, the CDR3 is TGCGCCAGCAGAAGAACCATGGGTGCCTACGAGCAGTACTTC.

The V gene is TRBV6-5, the J gene TRBJ2-7; a weak D match, TRBD1 (5 bases). V was trimmed by 7 bases and J by 3 bases, leaving 10 bases between them. This CDR3 has 12 amino acids. Germline loops: CDR1 MNHEY, CDR2 SVGAGI. The CDR3 nucleotides read TGTGCCAGCAAGACAGCCCGCTACGAGCAGTACTTC. Translating it yields CASKTARYEQYF.

This chain links TRBV20-1 with TRBJ1-1; 7 nucleotides match TRBD1. CDR3 length: 16 amino acids. V lost 3 bases and J lost 4; bases outside the gene matches: 14. Germline V gene lookup returns CDR1 DFQATT and CDR2 SNEGSKA (reference sequence). The CDR3 sequence: CSASLPGGSSSTEAFF. Here the CDR3 DNA reads TGCAGTGCTAGCCTCCCAGGGGGGAGTAGTAGCACTGAAGCTTTCTTT.

The chain uses TRBV20-1 and TRBJ2-7, with D tentatively TRBD1 or TRBD2 (5 bases each). Trimming removed 5 bases at V and 1 base at J, with 18 bases between. CDR1 and CDR2 (germline): DFQATT, SNEGSKA (reference sequence). There are 15 residues in the CDR3. Here the CDR3 reads CSAPWGSSDSYEQYF. CDR3 DNA: TGCAGTGCTCCTTGGGGGTCCTCCGATTCCTACGAGCAGTACTTC.

The chain carries TRBV5-1 and TRBJ2-5; D ambiguous. The CDR3 contains 15 residues. Germline V lookup: CDR1 SGHRS, CDR2 YFSETQ. V dropped 4 bases and J dropped 5 bases, with 18 bases sitting between them. The CDR3 region is CASSADGSMGETQYF. The CDR3 DNA sequence: TGCGCCAGCAGCGCGGACGGAAGTATGGGGGAGACCCAGTACTTC.

This chain uses TRBV28 with TRBJ1-6, with a possible D match to TRBD1 (6 bases). V was clipped by 5 bases and J by 9 bases, with 23 bases between them. The germline gives CDR1 MDHEN, CDR2 SYDVKM. The CDR3 sequence is 17 residues long. The CDR3 sequence is CASSPGGAGVWSSPLHF. CDR3 bases: TGTGCCAGCAGTCCTGGGGGGGCAGGTGTTTGGAGTTCACCCCTCCACTTT.

V gene TRBV7-9 combines with J gene TRBJ1-4; maybe TRBD1 (5 bases). The CDR3 sequence is 13 residues long. V was clipped by 7 bases and J by 6 bases, with 12 bases between them. CDR1 is SEHNR and CDR2 is FQNEAQ in the germline V gene (reference sequence). The CDR3 loop reads CASTSVGDEKLFF. The CDR3 nucleotides read TGTGCCAGCACTTCGGTGGGGGATGAAAAACTGTTTTTT.

V is TRBV20-1 and J is TRBJ2-3; D is undetermined. Germline assignment: CDR1 DFQATT and CDR2 SNEGSKA (reference sequence). Trimming stripped 5 bases from V and 0 bases from J, with 9 bases between. This CDR3 has 13 amino acids. CDR3 protein: CSAAAASTDTQYF. The CDR3 coding sequence is TGCAGTGCTGCTGCAGCTAGCACAGATACGCAGTATTTT.

V and J are TRBV30 and TRBJ2-1; no definite D call. The CDR3 consists of 12 residues. Trimming took off 5 bases at V and 4 bases at J, with 9 bases between the two ends. Germline V lookup: CDR1 GTSNPN, CDR2 SVGIG (reference sequence). CDR3 bases: TGTGCCTGGGGGCCACCATACAATGAGCAGTTCTTC. It yields the protein CAWGPPYNEQFF.